These T cell receptor beta chains were read from a single sample in a study of Ad26.COV2.S vaccination and SARS-CoV-2 variants. Data came from immunoSEQ multiplex PCR; TCRdb stores just in-frame clones and leaves some out. The sample holds 400,000 to 450,000 clones, about 93% seen once. The source material was peripheral blood, sampled in a trial of Ad26.COV2.S vaccine versus placebo. The receptor set was obtained from a person between 18 and 59 years old who received the Ad26.COV2.S COVID-19 vaccine or a placebo. The CDR3 runs from the conserved cysteine through the conserved F or W. A D gene is named only where the DNA matches it firmly. Size is omitted from some rows. Given values are once, few, many or a class for expanded clones.

J gene | V gene | D gene | clone size | CDR3 protein | CDR3 DNA
TRBJ1-1 | TRBV12-3/TRBV12-4 | NA | NA | CASSLQGSEAFF | TGTGCCAGCAGTTTGCAGGGCTCTGAAGCTTTCTTT
TRBJ2-5 | TRBV29-1 | NA | NA | CSVEAGQETQYF | TGCAGCGTTGAGGCAGGCCAAGAGACCCAGTACTTC
TRBJ2-7 | TRBV5-4 | TRBD2 | NA | CASSSLLAGGTYEQYF | TGTGCCAGCAGCTCCCTCCTAGCGGGAGGTACCTACGAGCAGTACTTC
TRBJ1-2 | TRBV5-1 | NA | NA | CASSLGVSSYGYTF | TGCGCCAGCAGCTTGGGGGTATCCAGCTATGGCTACACCTTC
TRBJ2-7 | TRBV9 | NA | NA | CASSVAPDSGEQYF | TGTGCCAGCAGCGTAGCGCCGGATTCGGGCGAGCAGTACTTC
TRBJ1-1 | TRBV5-4 | NA | NA | CASSLAGRGNEAFF | TGTGCCAGCAGCTTGGCCGGGCGGGGAAATGAAGCTTTCTTT
TRBJ1-1 | TRBV6-6 | NA | NA | CASSYSPWLGSTEAFF | TGTGCCAGCAGTTACTCACCGTGGCTGGGGAGCACTGAAGCTTTCTTT
TRBJ2-7 | TRBV27 | TRBD2 | once | CASQRRLAGHEQYF | TGTGCCAGCCAAAGACGACTAGCGGGACACGAGCAGTACTTC
TRBJ1-4 | TRBV30 | NA | NA | CAWSVLGRTNEKLFF | TGTGCCTGGAGTGTACTGGGCAGGACTAATGAAAAACTGTTTTTT
TRBJ2-7 | TRBV4-1 | TRBD2 | NA | CASSQLAGAYEQYF | TGCGCCAGCAGCCAATTAGCGGGGGCCTACGAGCAGTACTTC
TRBJ2-7 | TRBV2 | NA | NA | CASSEPGSSYEQYF | TGTGCCAGCAGTGAACCGGGGAGCTCCTACGAGCAGTACTTC
TRBJ2-7 | TRBV19 | TRBD2 | NA | CASSFRAGTGFSYEQYF | TGTGCCAGTAGTTTTAGAGCGGGAACGGGCTTCTCCTACGAGCAGTACTTC
TRBJ2-2 | TRBV7-9 | NA | NA | CASSLHNPNTGELFF | TGTGCCAGCAGCTTACACAACCCGAACACCGGGGAGCTGTTTTTT
TRBJ2-1 | TRBV4-1 | NA | many | CASSHLGPGNEQFF | TGCGCCAGCAGCCACCTAGGGCCGGGGAATGAGCAGTTCTTC
TRBJ1-1 | TRBV4-1 | NA | NA | CASRAGLGTEAFF | TGCGCCAGCAGGGCAGGCCTGGGGACTGAAGCTTTCTTT
TRBJ2-3 | TRBV9 | NA | NA | CASSALGRDTQYF | TGTGCCAGCAGCGCCTTGGGGCGGGATACGCAGTATTTT
TRBJ2-1 | TRBV9 | NA | NA | CASSVVGRSSYNEQFF | TGTGCCAGCAGCGTAGTGGGGCGGAGCTCCTACAATGAGCAGTTCTTC
TRBJ2-1 | TRBV7-9 | NA | NA | CASSLANSGNEQFF | TGTGCCAGCAGCTTAGCGAACAGCGGCAATGAGCAGTTCTTC
TRBJ2-7 | TRBV11-2 | NA | NA | CASSPGGVAYEQYF | TGTGCCAGCAGCCCTGGCGGAGTCGCCTACGAGCAGTACTTC
TRBJ2-3 | TRBV2 | NA | NA | CASISRGEDTQYF | TGTGCCAGCATATCCAGGGGAGAGGATACGCAGTATTTT
TRBJ2-1 | TRBV10-2 | NA | NA | CASSPATVIDNEQFF | TGCGCCAGCAGTCCCGCGACAGTTATTGACAATGAGCAGTTCTTC
TRBJ2-2 | TRBV9 | NA | NA | CASSVKLLNTGELFF | TGTGCCAGCAGCGTAAAACTATTGAACACCGGGGAGCTGTTTTTT
TRBJ1-6 | TRBV9 | NA | NA | CASSSSGGGYSYNSPLHF | TGTGCCAGCAGCTCCTCTGGGGGGGGATACTCCTATAATTCACCCCTCCACTTT
TRBJ2-3 | TRBV6-2/TRBV6-3 | NA | NA | CASSLPADTQYF | TGTGCCAGCAGTTTACCAGCTGATACGCAGTATTTT
TRBJ1-1 | TRBV7-2 | TRBD1 | NA | CASETGQGENTEAFF | TGTGCCAGTGAAACGGGACAGGGCGAGAACACTGAAGCTTTCTTT
TRBJ1-4 | TRBV21-1 | NA | NA | CASSKGSWQGGTNEKLFF | TGTGCCAGCAGCAAGGGGTCGTGGCAGGGGGGGACTAATGAAAAACTGTTTTTT
TRBJ2-1 | TRBV7-2 | NA | NA | CASRGDPSSYNEQFF | TGTGCCAGCCGGGGTGACCCGAGCTCCTACAATGAGCAGTTCTTC
TRBJ2-3 | TRBV12-5 | NA | NA | CASLERGRDTQYF | TGTGCTAGTCTGGAACGGGGGCGGGATACGCAGTATTTT
TRBJ2-2 | TRBV4-1 | NA | NA | CASSLLSFFGSNTGELFF | TGCGCCAGCAGCCTGCTCAGCTTTTTCGGGAGTAACACCGGGGAGCTGTTTTTT
TRBJ2-1 | TRBV28 | NA | NA | CASRADRSNNEQFF | TGTGCCAGCAGAGCCGACAGATCGAACAATGAGCAGTTCTTC
TRBJ2-7 | TRBV6-2/TRBV6-3 | TRBD2 | NA | CASSYPMGLAGASYEQYF | TGTGCCAGCAGTTACCCAATGGGACTAGCGGGAGCATCCTACGAGCAGTACTTC
TRBJ2-7 | TRBV6-5 | NA | NA | CASRLYRDPEQYF | TGTGCCAGCAGGCTTTATAGGGATCCCGAGCAGTACTTC
TRBJ1-2 | TRBV4-3 | NA | once | CASSQDRWGTYGYTF | TGCGCCAGCAGCCAAGATCGATGGGGAACATATGGCTACACCTTC
TRBJ2-5 | TRBV7-9 | NA | once | CASSLGYQETQYF | TGTGCCAGCAGCTTAGGGTACCAAGAGACCCAGTACTTC
TRBJ2-2 | TRBV5-5 | TRBD1 | NA | CASTSGGSGTGGSSTGELFF | TGTGCCAGCACTTCAGGGGGCTCGGGAACAGGGGGCTCGAGCACCGGGGAGCTGTTTTTT
TRBJ2-2 | TRBV7-9 | NA | NA | CASSLQGGIGTGELFF | TGTGCCAGCAGCTTACAGGGAGGAATAGGGACCGGGGAGCTGTTTTTT
TRBJ2-7 | TRBV2 | NA | NA | CASSELKAVYEQYF | TGTGCCAGCAGTGAACTTAAGGCAGTCTACGAGCAGTACTTC
TRBJ1-4 | TRBV15 | NA | NA | CATSRDRQWGGEKLFF | TGTGCCACCAGCAGAGATAGGCAATGGGGGGGTGAAAAACTGTTTTTT
TRBJ1-2 | TRBV19 | NA | once | CASNLDTANYGYTF | TGTGCCAGTAACCTGGACACAGCTAACTATGGCTACACCTTC
TRBJ2-7 | TRBV5-6 | NA | NA | CASSRLRTETYEQYF | TGTGCCAGCAGCCGACTTAGGACAGAAACCTACGAGCAGTACTTC
TRBJ2-2 | TRBV10-3 | NA | once | CAISDLGGTGELFF | TGTGCCATCAGTGACCTAGGGGGCACCGGGGAGCTGTTTTTT
TRBJ2-3 | TRBV3-1/TRBV3-2 | TRBD2 | NA | CASSPGTSAHTDTQYF | TGTGCCAGCAGCCCCGGGACTAGCGCGCACACAGATACGCAGTATTTT
TRBJ2-2 | TRBV6-5 | TRBD2 | NA | CASSPGLVSGELFF | TGTGCCAGCAGCCCGGGACTAGTTTCCGGGGAGCTGTTTTTT
TRBJ2-7 | TRBV7-8 | NA | NA | CASTVGMGPYEQYF | TGTGCCAGCACTGTAGGCATGGGGCCCTACGAGCAGTACTTC
TRBJ1-6 | TRBV19 | NA | NA | CASSRDSYNSPLHF | TGTGCCAGTTCTCGTGACAGTTATAATTCACCCCTCCACTTT
TRBJ1-1 | TRBV21-1 | NA | NA | CASSKGDRDRDTEAFF | TGTGCCAGCAGCAAAGGGGACCGGGACAGGGACACTGAAGCTTTCTTT
TRBJ2-3 | TRBV12-5 | NA | NA | CASGLVPTDTQYF | TGTGCTAGTGGTTTGGTACCCACAGATACGCAGTATTTT
TRBJ2-3 | TRBV7-6 | NA | NA | CASSLVSLGEGDTQYF | TGTGCCAGCAGCTTAGTGAGCTTGGGGGAAGGAGATACGCAGTATTTT
TRBJ2-3 | TRBV7-9 | NA | once | CASSLLRADGSDTQYF | TGTGCCAGCAGCTTATTGAGGGCCGACGGTTCAGATACGCAGTATTTT
TRBJ2-2 | TRBV27 | NA | once | CASSFHPAGNTGELFF | TGTGCCAGCAGTTTTCACCCAGCGGGGAACACCGGGGAGCTGTTTTTT
TRBJ2-5 | TRBV27 | TRBD2 | NA | CASSTGTSGYQETQYF | TGTGCCAGCAGTACCGGGACTAGCGGATATCAAGAGACCCAGTACTTC
TRBJ2-7 | TRBV27 | NA | once | CASSLRFSYEQYF | TGTGCCAGCAGTCTCAGATTCTCCTACGAGCAGTACTTC
TRBJ1-5 | TRBV19 | NA | NA | CASSIRRSNQPQHF | TGTGCCAGTAGTATCCGTCGTAGCAATCAGCCCCAGCATTTT